This entry is about one T cell receptor (beta chain). Its target is unknown. This sample is drawn from a study of T cell repertoires in cytomegalovirus infection. Study-wide context: Recently identified HLA-C-restricted CMV epitopes were used, and well-studied HLA-B-restricted CMV epitopes were used as well. TCR beta signatures that were public indicated CMV infection and matching HLA type.

TCRdb passed the reads through MiXCR, listing each CDR3 protein once. Among approximately 500,000 distinct CDR3 sequences listed, about 33% were seen once. Per germline, CDR1 SEHNR and CDR2 FQNEAQ (reference sequence). Trimming took 5 bases from V and 3 from J; bases not matched to a gene: 8. The CDR3 has 15 amino acids. Study findings and constraints: Carriers of CMV and the relevant HLA type were discriminated by public TCR beta frequency. Clonotypes of TCR beta that were HLA-C-restricted and CMV-specific dominated the ex vivo response.

Here the sequenced sample was cultured PBMCs, taken from culture after CMV antigen stimulation. The source of this sequence is a human donor in good health (CMV status not recorded). Some clones in this sample may be carry-over from other donors' samples. The chain recombines TRBV7-9 with TRBJ1-1; 8 bases are shared with TRBD1. The CDR3 sequence: CASSPNRGYHTEAFF. CDR3 in DNA: TGTGCCAGCAGCCCAAACAGGGGGTATCACACTGAAGCTTTCTTT.